This T cell receptor beta chain derives from a study of response to subunit inactivated influenza vaccine. Study-level results: That few new T cells are recruited by each seasonal influenza vaccination was the authors' suggestion.

With regard to this clonotype: What it binds is unknown.

TCRdb re-analysed the RT-PCR reads in MiXCR, keeping a single row per CDR3 protein. The top ten clones hold approximately 12% of a sample with about 520,000 distinct CDR3 sequences, about a tenth of them seen once. The V and J ends lost 6 bases and 5 bases, in that order; junction bases with no gene match: 10. Germline V gene data show CDR1 as SNHLY and CDR2 as FYNNEI. The CDR3 is 16 amino acids. The gene calls are TRBV2 and TRBJ2-5, with 12 bases fitting TRBD1. The sequencing here drew on PBMCs from blood, taken roughly 48 days after vaccination. The TCR originated in a man in his fifties or sixties who received an inactivated influenza vaccine. CDR3 loop: CASSGTGGISGETQYF. CDR3 DNA: TGTGCCAGCAGCGGGACAGGGGGCATTTCAGGCGAGACCCAGTACTTC.